The clone carrying this T cell receptor beta chain was counted only a few times. Its specificity is not known. TCRdb ran MiXCR on the reads and lists one entry per CDR3 protein. The sample contains approximately 300,000 distinct CDR3 sequences, just under 30% of which appear only once. The data stem from a study of T cell repertoires in cytomegalovirus infection. Across the whole study: The authors relied on CMV epitopes, both recently identified HLA-C-restricted and well-studied HLA-B-restricted. Public TCR beta signatures were indicative of both CMV infection and a matching HLA type. Study conclusions and caveats: The ex vivo response was dominated by HLA-C-restricted CMV-specific TCR beta clonotypes. Summed frequency of shared TCR beta families picked out CMV carriers who also had the relevant HLA.

V lost 8 bases, J lost 3 bases, and 6 bases stayed unmatched. Per the germline V gene, CDR1 is MNHEY and CDR2 is SMNVEV (reference sequence). The CDR3 runs to 14 residues. Sequenced here: cultured PBMCs, sampled from culture after CMV antigen stimulation. This chain joins TRBV27 and TRBJ2-7; 11 bases fit TRBD1. This clonotype originated in a human donor in good health (CMV status not recorded). Some clones in this sample may be carry-over from other donors' samples. CDR3 in DNA: TGTGCCAGCGGCCCGGGACAGGGGGTCTACGAGCAGTACTTC. Protein sequence: CASGPGQGVYEQYF.